This T cell receptor (beta chain) was sequenced for a study of spatial heterogeneity in lung cancer. Study conclusions and caveats: Expanded alpha and beta TCR counts within tumors tracked tumor mutation counts.

This clonotype was counted at least ten times. What it recognizes is unknown. This beta chain turned up in a library designed for alpha chains; as an off-target read, its abundance says little. Time point: sample taken at primary tumor resection. MiXCR, run by TCRdb on the 5' RACE reads, gives a single entry per CDR3 protein. Of fewer than 8,500 distinct CDR3 sequences in the sample, just over 8% are singletons; the top ten hold 4% to 5.5%. This TCR was recovered from a male donor with early-stage non-small cell lung cancer. Here the sequenced sample was lung tumor tissue, taken at surgery.

CDR3 nucleotide sequence: TGTGCCAGCTCACTCTTTGGCGGGGCCAGCTCCTACGAGCAGTACTTC. Encoded protein: CASSLFGGASSYEQYF. This sequence joins TRBV18 and TRBJ2-7; D perhaps matches TRBD2 (6 bases). The CDR3 has 16 residues. Trimming took off 4 bases at V and 0 bases at J, with 16 bases between the two ends. From germline, CDR1 is KGHSH and CDR2 LQKENI.